This T cell receptor (beta chain) originates from a study of blood T cells in healthy people across ages (dated by TCRdb to between 2015 and 2016). In terms of the full investigation: In model experiments, template switching captured about one uniquely barcoded TCR beta cDNA molecule for every two T cells. Using deep sequencing normalized with unique cDNA molecular identifiers, the study measured how TCR beta repertoire diversity changes with age. Four age groups were formed from the donors: young (average 16 years), middle-aged (approximately 40), aged (about 68) and long-lived (about 80). Two additional independent replicas of 1 million unique cDNA reads from the same blood draw were analyzed for two donors (one aged 18 to 30 and one aged 80 or older). Results the study describes overall, beyond this receptor: A strong correlation was found between observed TCR beta diversity and the percentage of naive T cells measured by flow cytometry. Observed TCR beta diversity per million T cells fell roughly linearly with age, and a significant reduction was already apparent by age approximately 40. The CMV infection status of donors was not known, potentially confounding age-related changes in expanded clonotypes. Total diversity estimates from one million sequenced T cells were considered lower bounds and underestimates. Compared with the aged group, the long-lived group had more naive CD4+ T cells, fewer expanded clones and increased TCR diversity, suggesting age selection. Conclusive comparison of naive and antigen-experienced compartments was prevented by the profiling of bulk unsorted PBMCs.

The CDR3 starts with the cysteine, ends with the phenylalanine, and has 14 residues. The read is trimmed to its CDR3 DNA, 42 bases read in frame from base 1. For this chain, trimming is 2 bases at the V end and 3 bases at the J end, and the number of junction bases without a gene match is 0. The germline V gene encodes CDR1 SQVTM and CDR2 ANQGSEA. The roughly 39 donors, aged roughly 6 to 100 years, were systemically healthy Caucasian individuals from Russia. Each donor gave ten milliliters of peripheral blood, collected into EDTA-treated Vacutainer tubes. Ficoll-Paque density-gradient centrifugation was used to isolate PBMCs, with at least 6 million per sample. Trizol reagent was used to extract total RNA from the PBMCs, yielding at least 6 micrograms per sample. The percentages of naive CD45RAhigh/CD27high T cells were determined by flow cytometry on a PBMC aliquot from every donor. Receptor libraries were prepared by 5' RACE. These reads were obtained on an Illumina HiSeq 2500. A second PCR of roughly 7 to 11 cycles was performed with a sample-barcoded 5' primer and a J-beta primer mix. A unique molecular identifier was introduced onto each TCR beta cDNA molecule by a template-switch 5' adaptor carrying 12 random nucleotides. Each sample yielded at least 3 million CDR3-containing paired-end reads. First-strand cDNA synthesis was performed from all RNA using the Mint cDNA synthesis kit, with priming by a TRBC-specific oligonucleotide. After uracil-DNA glycosylase treatment, a first 18-cycle PCR used universal primers M1SS and BC2_uni_R on all cDNA. In the original analysis: For normalization, 1 million high-quality reads were randomly selected from each sample, with every read carrying a distinct molecular identifier. Instead of being binned into consensus sequences, reads with shared molecular identifiers were discarded. MiTCR, with a Q25 quality threshold and the strictest error-elimination algorithm, was used for CDR3 identification, clonotype clustering and error correction. A nonparametric unseen species model with Euler transformation was used to estimate lower-bound total TCR beta diversity. The public reads were quality trimmed at Q25 with fastp and then assembled into clones with MiXCR by TCRdb, keeping productive beta chains. Entries are consolidated by CDR3 protein sequence, retaining the most common genes and DNA. The V and J calls follow TCRdb's processing rather than the paper's. The sample profile shows more than 450,000 distinct CDR3 sequences; roughly a quarter of them were found once. Of the sample, approximately 3.5% falls within the top ten clones.

Concerning this clonotype itself: Its target antigen remains unknown. No quality values exist for individual bases; no much larger clone is one base distant.

These sequences were also reported in another study, on T cells of mothers and their children. From that second study: Nine systemically healthy Caucasian individuals, comprising three mothers and their six children, were included as donors. cDNA synthesis consumed the entire amount of extracted RNA, loaded at about 1.5 ug RNA in each 15 ul reaction. In the second PCR, sample barcodes and 2-4 random nucleotides were introduced via the M1S primer. More than 8.5 million TCR beta CDR3 reads were obtained from each mother, and about 3 million reads were obtained from each child. Thymic selection similarly shapes TCR recombination output in related and unrelated pairs, with minor effect from inherited differences. Normalized repertoire overlap was always found to be slightly, but never significantly, higher in related mother-child pairs than in unrelated mother-child pairs. With a sensitivity of approximately 100 clones per million clonotypes, no persistent microchimeric T cell clones were detected. The study used deep NGS to compare TCR beta repertoires of mothers and children, seeking features distinguishing related mother-child pairs from unrelated individuals. The mean age was roughly 36 +/- 4 years for the mothers and about 12 +/- 4 years for the children. Libraries were sequenced on Illumina HiSeq 2000 with 100+100 nt paired-end reads after adapter ligation with NEBNext reagents. To prevent cross-contamination, the mother and child libraries were prepared one month apart and sequenced in separate runs. For each donor, between about 450,000 and 2,300,000 distinct TCR beta clonotypes were identified. Naive TCR beta clonotypes were estimated from low-frequency clonotypes matched to each donor's FACS-determined naive share, without sorting.

The origin of this receptor is a boy under 10 years old in good health. The chain is assembled from TRBV29-1 and TRBJ2-1, with TRBD2 matching 11 junction bases. The material sequenced was blood. The DNA is as follows: TGCAGCGTTGAACTAGCGGGAGGCTACAATGAGCAGTTCTTC. Translated, this is CSVELAGGYNEQFF.